This paragraph reports one T cell receptor (beta chain). As yet, its antigen is unknown. This entry belongs to a study of shared clonotypes between healthy human individuals. Background on the study: There were three CD4 naive, three CD4 memory, two CD8 naive and one CD8 memory plates per donor.

Germline assignment: CDR1 SGHRS and CDR2 YFSETQ. The CDR3 extends over 12 amino acids. Deletions cut 3 bases from V and 5 bases from J, with 8 bases between. Study results and caveats: Around 5.3% of naive CD4 clonotypes were shared across a few donors. It was the few donors that limited the genetic and exposure-history diversity represented.

Several immunoSEQ 96-well plates shared each subset's DNA, each plate a replicate. Method: immunoSEQ multiplex PCR; TCRdb's copy keeps in-frame clones and lacks some. The table shows under 600,000 clones, with 97% occurring only once. The TCR was taken from a woman in her 30s in good health. Sequencing was performed on naive CD4+ T cells sorted from blood. The subset was: CD45RA+ positively selected. This chain links TRBV5-1 with TRBJ2-5, with no clear D. CDR3 sequence reads: CASSWARETQYF. CDR3 bases: TGCGCCAGCAGCTGGGCCCGGGAGACCCAGTACTTC.